These 12 T cell receptor beta chains were sequenced from one sample in a study of cytomegalovirus exposure and HLA in healthy donors. TCRdb's copy holds only in-frame clones and misses some; the assay was immunoSEQ multiplex PCR. The sample has 250,000 to 400,000 clones, 87% seen once; the top ten hold roughly 1.2%. Specimen: PBMCs. The receptors stem from a woman between 25 and 40 years old in good health and CMV-seropositive.

The chain links TRBV7-3 to TRBJ2-5; possibly TRBD1 for D (9 bases). Trimming took 8 bases from V and 2 from J, leaving 15 bases between them. Germline CDR1 and CDR2: SGHTA and FQGTGA. CDR3 length: 14 residues. This CDR3 reads CASGGGTGQETQYF. CDR3 DNA: TGTGCCAGCGGCGGGGGGACAGGGCAAGAGACCCAGTACTTC.

The chain employs TRBV10-3 and TRBJ2-2, with D perhaps TRBD1 (6 bases). Germline lookup yields CDR1 ENHRY and CDR2 SYGVKD. V was pared by 2 bases and J by 1 base, with 17 bases between. CDR3 size: 18 residues. Here the CDR3 reads CAISEGTGLWLNTGELFF. For the CDR3, the DNA is TGTGCCATCAGTGAGGGAACAGGGTTGTGGTTGAACACCGGGGAGCTGTTTTTT.

The chain couples TRBV7-7 to TRBJ2-2; D remains unclear. The V gene lost 8 bases and the J gene lost 0 bases, with 13 bases spanning the gap. The CDR3 runs 15 residues. Germline CDR1 SSHAT, CDR2 FNYEAQ (reference sequence). CDR3 protein: CASGQRTSNTGELFF. The CDR3, as DNA: TGTGCCAGCGGCCAAAGGACCTCGAACACCGGGGAGCTGTTTTTT.

This clone was seen a single time. The rearrangement joins TRBV27 to TRBJ2-7, with 8 bases fitting TRBD1. Germline lookup yields CDR1 MNHEY and CDR2 SMNVEV (reference sequence). The junction had 1 base not matched to a gene; V was cut back by 1 base and J by 2 bases. This CDR3 has 14 amino acids. The CDR3, as DNA: TGTGCCAGCAGTTTATGGGGACAGGCCTACGAGCAGTACTTC. It is translated as CASSLWGQAYEQYF.

V gene TRBV28 combines with J gene TRBJ1-5; D unresolved. Germline CDR1 reads MDHEN; CDR2 reads SYDVKM. The CDR3 is 14 amino acids. V lost 6 bases and J 5 bases, leaving 14 bases between the germline ends. This CDR3 is CASSLDRPDQPQHF. The CDR3 nucleotides are TGTGCCAGCAGCCTCGACCGGCCCGATCAGCCCCAGCATTTT.

The chain recombines TRBV5-1 with TRBJ1-6; possible D gene TRBD1, 5 bases. The CDR3 runs to 12 residues. Germline CDR1 SGHRS, CDR2 YFSETQ. V gave up 5 bases and J gave up 5 bases, with 5 bases separating them. CDR3 sequence (DNA): TGCGCCAGCAGGGGGGATAATTCACCCCTCCACTTT. Translation gives CASRGDNSPLHF.

V gene TRBV27 combines with J gene TRBJ2-6; 11 positions match TRBD1. The V segment lost 9 bases and the J segment 0 bases; nucleotides outside the gene matches: 7. The CDR3 has 17 residues. Germline V gene data show CDR1 as MNHEY and CDR2 as SMNVEV (reference sequence). The CDR3 DNA sequence: TGTGCCAGTGGGACAGGGGGTATTAACTCTGGGGCCAACGTCCTGACTTTC. Protein: CASGTGGINSGANVLTF.

The chain employs TRBV6-4 and TRBJ2-3; D not certain. Germline lookup yields CDR1 MRHNA and CDR2 SNTAGT. CDR3 length equals 14 residues. The ends were cut back, 0 bases at V and 2 bases at J, with 6 bases in the middle. In DNA, the CDR3 is TGTGCCAGCAGTGACTCCCCGATCACAGATACGCAGTATTTT. Its translation is CASSDSPITDTQYF.

The CDR3 DNA is TGTGCCAGCAACATTGGGCCTAGCGGGACCATCGAGCAGTACTTC. It is translated as CASNIGPSGTIEQYF. This sequence joins TRBV5-4 and TRBJ2-7; 9 bases line up with TRBD2. Per the germline V gene, CDR1 is SGHNT and CDR2 is YYREEE (reference sequence). The CDR3 runs 15 residues. With V trimmed by 6 bases and J by 6 bases, 13 bases remained unmatched. Filled out from reference TRBV5-4 and TRBJ2-7, the complete variable domain reads ETGVTQSPTHLIKTRGQQVTLRCSSQSGHNTVSWYQQALGQGPQFIFQYYREEENGRGNFPPRFSGLQFPNYSSELNVNALELDDSALYLCASNIGPSGTIEQYFGPGTRLTVT.

The J gene is TRBJ2-5, the V gene TRBV28; weak D call: TRBD2 (6 bases). The CDR3 sequence is 14 residues long. Germline V CDR1 and CDR2: MDHEN, SYDVKM. Trimming stripped 5 bases from V and 2 bases from J, with 12 bases between. The CDR3: CASSHGGLQETQYF. In DNA, the CDR3 is TGTGCCAGCAGTCATGGGGGGTTACAAGAGACCCAGTACTTC.

The chain has TRBV6-7 and TRBJ2-3, with a possible D match to TRBD1 (5 bases). TRBV6-7 is sorted into the ORF group, with uncertain function. V was cut by 5 bases and J by 0 bases, with 12 bases left in between. CDR3 length: 15 residues. The CDR3 is CASSAGRSSTDTQYF. The CDR3 DNA reads TGTGCCAGCAGTGCAGGGCGTTCTAGCACAGATACGCAGTATTTT.

This clone has a handful of counts. This chain uses TRBV27 with TRBJ2-3, with 7 bases that match TRBD1. The CDR3 consists of 17 residues. The V segment lost 8 bases and the J segment 1 base; nucleotides outside the gene matches: 15. Per the germline V gene, CDR1 is MNHEY and CDR2 is SMNVEV (reference sequence). The CDR3 sequence is CASASQTGWKRTDTQYF. The DNA for the CDR3 is TGTGCCAGCGCCTCCCAGACAGGGTGGAAGCGCACAGATACGCAGTATTTT.